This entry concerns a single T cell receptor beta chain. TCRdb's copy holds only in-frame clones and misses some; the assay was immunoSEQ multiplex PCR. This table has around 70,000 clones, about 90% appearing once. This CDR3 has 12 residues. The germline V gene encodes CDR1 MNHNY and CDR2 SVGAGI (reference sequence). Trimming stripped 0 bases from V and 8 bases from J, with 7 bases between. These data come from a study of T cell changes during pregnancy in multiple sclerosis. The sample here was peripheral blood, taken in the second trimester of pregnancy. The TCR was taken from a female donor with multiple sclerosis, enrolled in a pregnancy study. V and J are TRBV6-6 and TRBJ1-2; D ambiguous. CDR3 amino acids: CASSYSNQGYTF. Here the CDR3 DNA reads TGTGCCAGCAGTTACTCCAATCAGGGCTACACCTTC.